This entry is about one T cell receptor (beta chain). Its antigen has not been determined. Qualities for individual bases were not recorded, and no much larger clone is one base off. Libraries were prepared through 5' RACE. Sequenced using an Illumina HiSeq 2500. A second roughly 6 to 11 cycle PCR used a sample-barcoded 5' primer and a J-beta primer mix. Each TCR beta cDNA molecule received a unique molecular identifier from a template-switch 5' adaptor carrying 12 random nucleotides. Each sample yielded at least 3 million CDR3-containing paired-end reads. First-strand cDNA was synthesized from all RNA with the Mint cDNA synthesis kit, primed by a TRBC-specific oligonucleotide. Following uracil-DNA glycosylase treatment, all cDNA underwent a first 18-cycle PCR with the universal primers M1SS and BC2_uni_R. On the authors' methods: Normalization of each sample was performed by random selection of 1 million high-quality reads, each carrying a distinct molecular identifier. Reads with shared molecular identifiers were discarded instead of being binned into consensus sequences. CDR3 identification, clonotype clustering and error correction used MiTCR with a Q25 quality threshold and the strictest error-elimination algorithm. Lower-bound total TCR beta diversity was estimated with a nonparametric unseen species model using Euler transformation. TCRdb passed the public sequencing reads through fastp at Q25 and MiXCR, retaining productive beta sequences. Merged by CDR3 protein, the rows form single entries marked with the most common genes and DNA. Here the V and J calls rest on TCRdb's processing, not on the authors' analysis. For this sample there are approximately 880,000 distinct CDR3 sequences; 48% appear just once. Roughly an eighth of the sample rests with the top ten.

The sample originates from a study of blood T cells in healthy people across ages (dated by TCRdb to between 2014 and 2016). About the investigation overall: In model experiments, template switching captured about one uniquely barcoded TCR beta cDNA molecule for every two T cells. Using the same blood draw, the study looked at two additional independent replicas of 1 million unique cDNA reads for two donors, one aged 18 to 29 and the other aged 80 or older. To avoid experimental bias, donors of different ages were distributed randomly across sequencing lanes. Donors were grouped into four age groups: young (average roughly 16 years), middle-aged (39), aged (over 55) and long-lived (just over 80). Using deep sequencing normalized with unique cDNA molecular identifiers, the study measured how TCR beta repertoire diversity changes with age.

What the study reported, not specific to this receptor: Compared with the aged group, the long-lived group had more naive CD4+ T cells, fewer expanded clones and increased TCR diversity, suggesting age selection. There was a strong correlation between observed TCR beta diversity and the percentage of naive T cells measured by flow cytometry. Because the CMV infection status of the donors was unknown, age-related changes in expanded clonotypes may potentially have been confounded. Estimates of total diversity from one million sequenced T cells were regarded as lower bounds and underestimates. Conclusive comparison of naive and antigen-experienced compartments was prevented by the profiling of bulk unsorted PBMCs. As age increased, observed TCR beta diversity per million T cells dropped in a roughly linear way, and a significant reduction was already evident by age about 40.

The germline V gene supplies CDR1 LGHNA and CDR2 YNFKEQ. V gives up 0 bases and J gives up 0 bases, and the segment between their germline ends measures 9 bases. Inclusive of the bounding cysteine and phenylalanine, the CDR3 is 16 residues long. The retained sequence is limited to the CDR3, 48 bases, with the frame set at the first base. The donors were around 39 Caucasian individuals from Russia, aged roughly 6 to 90 years, who were systemically healthy. Around 9.9 milliliters of peripheral blood were collected from each donor into EDTA-treated Vacutainer tubes. PBMCs were isolated by Ficoll-Paque density-gradient centrifugation, with at least 6 million obtained per sample. Total RNA, at least 6 micrograms per sample, was extracted from PBMCs with Trizol reagent. For every donor, flow cytometry on a PBMC aliquot measured the percentage of naive CD45RAhigh/CD27high T cells.

Sequencing was carried out using blood. The V and J genes are TRBV4-2 and TRBJ2-1, with no reliable assignment of the D segment. The TCR originated in a young man in good health. The CDR3 protein sequence reads: CASSQDQSPSYNEQFF. The DNA reads as follows: TGTGCCAGCAGCCAAGATCAATCGCCCTCCTACAATGAGCAGTTCTTC.